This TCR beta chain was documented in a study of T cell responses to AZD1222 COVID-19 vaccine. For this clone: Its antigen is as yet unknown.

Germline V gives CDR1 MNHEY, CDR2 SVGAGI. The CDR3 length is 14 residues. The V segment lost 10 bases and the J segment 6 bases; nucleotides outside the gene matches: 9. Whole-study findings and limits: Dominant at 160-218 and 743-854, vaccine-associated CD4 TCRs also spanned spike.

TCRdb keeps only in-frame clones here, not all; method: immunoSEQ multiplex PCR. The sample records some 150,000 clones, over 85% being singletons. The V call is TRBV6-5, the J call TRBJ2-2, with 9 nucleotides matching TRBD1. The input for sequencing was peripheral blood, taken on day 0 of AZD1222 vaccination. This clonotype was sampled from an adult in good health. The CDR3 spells CATQVQGAAGELFF. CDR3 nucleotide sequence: TGTGCCACCCAGGTACAGGGGGCCGCCGGGGAGCTGTTTTTT.